A few counts support the clone carrying this T cell receptor beta chain. Its antigen is unknown. This sample stems from a study of graft-versus-host responses after intestinal transplantation. For the study at large: Recipients had multivisceral, liver-intestinal, or isolated intestinal transplants. Induction with anti-thymocyte globulin, then tacrolimus and steroids for around three years, was given to all recipients.

Using immunoSEQ multiplex PCR, the repertoire was profiled, and TCRdb retains in-frame clones only, with some absent. The sample has about 130,000 clones; around nine tenths are singletons. After removal of 3 bases from V and 2 bases from J, the junction contained 3 bases not matched to a gene. Germline V lookup: CDR1 GTSNPN, CDR2 SVGIG (reference sequence). The length of the CDR3 is 13 residues. Findings and limits, study-wide: Researchers found GvH clones in recipient marrow, and some showed up first in ileum or blood. Researchers found peak circulating GvH clone levels linked to early post-transplant HvG declines.

The source is a human donor who received an intestinal transplant. The chain recombines TRBV30 with TRBJ1-1, with 7 bases lining up with TRBD1. The sequences come from unstimulated CD4+ T cells sorted from spleen or lymph node cells, collected before intestinal transplant. The CDR3 loop is CAWSGQDNTEAFF. CDR3 coding DNA: TGTGCCTGGAGCGGACAGGACAACACTGAAGCTTTCTTT.